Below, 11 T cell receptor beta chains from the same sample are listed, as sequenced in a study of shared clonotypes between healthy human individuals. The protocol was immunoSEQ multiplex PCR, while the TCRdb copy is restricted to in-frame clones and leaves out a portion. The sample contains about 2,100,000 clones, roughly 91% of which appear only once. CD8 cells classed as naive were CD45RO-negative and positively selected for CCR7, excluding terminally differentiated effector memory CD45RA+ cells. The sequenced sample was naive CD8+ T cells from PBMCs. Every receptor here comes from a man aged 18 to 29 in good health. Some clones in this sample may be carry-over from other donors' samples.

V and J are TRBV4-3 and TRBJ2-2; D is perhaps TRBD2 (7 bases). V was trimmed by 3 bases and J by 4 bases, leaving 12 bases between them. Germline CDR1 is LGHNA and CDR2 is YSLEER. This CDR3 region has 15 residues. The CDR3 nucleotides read TGCGCCAGCAGCCACTCGGGGGGCAGCACCGGGGAGCTGTTTTTT. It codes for CASSHSGGSTGELFF.

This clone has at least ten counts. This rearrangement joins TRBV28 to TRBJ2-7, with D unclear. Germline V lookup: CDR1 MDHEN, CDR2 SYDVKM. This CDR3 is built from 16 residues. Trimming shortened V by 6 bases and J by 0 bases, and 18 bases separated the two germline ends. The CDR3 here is CASRPLGRGSSYEQYF. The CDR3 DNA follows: TGTGCCAGCAGACCTCTGGGCAGAGGAAGCTCCTACGAGCAGTACTTC.

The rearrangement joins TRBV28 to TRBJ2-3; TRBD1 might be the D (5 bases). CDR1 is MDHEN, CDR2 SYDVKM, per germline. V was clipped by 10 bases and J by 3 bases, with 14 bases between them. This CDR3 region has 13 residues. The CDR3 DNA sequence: TGTGCCACCAGCCAGGGAAGGACAGATACGCAGTATTTT. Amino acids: CATSQGRTDTQYF.

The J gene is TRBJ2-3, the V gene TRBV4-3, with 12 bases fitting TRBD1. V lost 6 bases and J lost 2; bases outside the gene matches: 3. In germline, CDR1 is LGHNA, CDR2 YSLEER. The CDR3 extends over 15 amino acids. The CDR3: CASRLGQGATDTQYF. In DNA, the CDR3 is TGCGCCAGCAGACTGGGACAGGGGGCCACAGATACGCAGTATTTT.

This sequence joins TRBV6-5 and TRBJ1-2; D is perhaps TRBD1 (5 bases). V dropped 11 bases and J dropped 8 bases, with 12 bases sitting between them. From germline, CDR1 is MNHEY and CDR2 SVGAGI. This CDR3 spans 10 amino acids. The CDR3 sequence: CAARGRGYTF. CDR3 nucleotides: TGTGCCGCCCGGGGCCGAGGCTACACCTTC.

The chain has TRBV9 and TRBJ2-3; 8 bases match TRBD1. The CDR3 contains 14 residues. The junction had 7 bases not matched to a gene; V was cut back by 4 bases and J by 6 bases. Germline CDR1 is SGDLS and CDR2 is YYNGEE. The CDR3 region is CASSTGQGRDTQYF. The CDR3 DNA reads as TGTGCCAGCAGCACCGGACAGGGTAGGGATACGCAGTATTTT.

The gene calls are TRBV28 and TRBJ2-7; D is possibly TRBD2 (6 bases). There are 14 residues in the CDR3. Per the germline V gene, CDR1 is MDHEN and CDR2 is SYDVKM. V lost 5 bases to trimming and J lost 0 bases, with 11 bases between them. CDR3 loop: CASSKDYSSYEQYF. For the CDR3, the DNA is TGTGCCAGCAGTAAGGACTACAGCTCCTACGAGCAGTACTTC.

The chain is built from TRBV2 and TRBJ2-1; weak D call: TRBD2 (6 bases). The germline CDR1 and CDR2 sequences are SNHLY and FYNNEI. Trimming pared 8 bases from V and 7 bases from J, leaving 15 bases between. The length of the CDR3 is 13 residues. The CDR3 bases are TGTGCCAGCCGGAGGGCGCCTGTGAATGAGCAGTTCTTC. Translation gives CASRRAPVNEQFF.

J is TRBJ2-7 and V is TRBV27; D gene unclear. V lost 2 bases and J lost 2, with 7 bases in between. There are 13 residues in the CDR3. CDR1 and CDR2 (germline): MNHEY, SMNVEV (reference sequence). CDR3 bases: TGTGCCAGCAGTTTACTTGCCCCCTACGAGCAGTACTTC. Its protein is CASSLLAPYEQYF.

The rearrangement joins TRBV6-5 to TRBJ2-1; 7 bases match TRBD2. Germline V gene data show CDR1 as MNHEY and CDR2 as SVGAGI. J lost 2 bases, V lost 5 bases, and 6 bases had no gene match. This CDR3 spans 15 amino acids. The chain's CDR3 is CASSPLAETYNEQFF. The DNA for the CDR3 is TGTGCCAGCAGTCCCCTAGCGGAGACCTACAATGAGCAGTTCTTC.

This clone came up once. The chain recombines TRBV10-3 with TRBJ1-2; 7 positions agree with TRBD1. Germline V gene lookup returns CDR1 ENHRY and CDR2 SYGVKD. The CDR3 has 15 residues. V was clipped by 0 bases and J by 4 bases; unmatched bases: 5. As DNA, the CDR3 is TGTGCCATCAGTGAGTCGAGAGCAGGGGGCTATGGCTACACCTTC. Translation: CAISESRAGGYGYTF.